These 14 T cell receptor beta chains came from one sample sequenced in a study of cytomegalovirus exposure and HLA in healthy donors. 13 Jbeta primers and 60 Vbeta primers were used for the PCR. TCRdb keeps only in-frame clones here, not all; method: immunoSEQ multiplex PCR. The sample has about 160,000 clones, nearly 80% seen once. Sequenced input: PBMCs. The receptors shown here come from a woman aged 45 to 65 in good health and CMV-seropositive.

This clone was recorded once. V usage is TRBV10-3 and J usage is TRBJ1-2; 8 bases map to TRBD1. The CDR3 covers 13 residues. Per the germline V gene, CDR1 is ENHRY and CDR2 is SYGVKD. The ends lost 7 bases at V and 6 bases at J; junction bases unmatched: 7. The CDR3 protein is CAIKTGASDGYTF. The DNA for the CDR3 is TGTGCCATCAAGACAGGGGCTTCAGATGGCTACACCTTC.

This clone was seen more than once but under ten times. V and J are TRBV5-1 and TRBJ1-2; 9 nucleotides match TRBD1. This CDR3 spans 14 amino acids. Germline CDR1 is SGHRS and CDR2 is YFSETQ. Losses at the gene ends were 4 bases for V and 4 bases for J; bases not matched to a gene: 5. DNA of the CDR3: TGCGCCAGCAGCGAAGGGACAGGGTCCTATGGCTACACCTTC. Its translation is CASSEGTGSYGYTF.

The chain couples TRBV19 to TRBJ1-5, with TRBD1 as a possible D gene (5 bases). The CDR3 contains 14 residues. The germline gives CDR1 LNHDA, CDR2 SQIVND (reference sequence). Between the trimmed V and J ends, which lost 2 bases and 6 bases, there was a span of 11 bases. In DNA, the CDR3 is TGTGCCAGTAGTATATCAGGGACTGGTCAGCCCCAGCATTTT. Its translation is CASSISGTGQPQHF.

This clone was detected only a few times. The genes are TRBV4-1 and TRBJ1-1, with D possibly matching TRBD1 (6 bases). This CDR3 region has 15 residues. Trimming pared 3 bases from V and 3 bases from J, leaving 14 bases between. Germline CDR1 MGHRA, CDR2 YSYEKL. The CDR3 DNA reads as TGCGCCAGCAGCCAGGGGAGACAGGTGGACACTGAAGCTTTCTTT. Residues: CASSQGRQVDTEAFF.

The gene calls are TRBV2 and TRBJ2-7; D gene uncertain. V was clipped by 1 base and J by 2 bases, with 6 bases between them. CDR1 is SNHLY and CDR2 is FYNNEI in the germline V gene. CDR3 length: 13 residues. CDR3 region: CASSEGSPYEQYF. For the CDR3, the DNA is TGTGCCAGCAGTGAAGGTAGTCCCTACGAGCAGTACTTC.

V gene TRBV27 combines with J gene TRBJ1-1; D possibly corresponds to TRBD1 (6 bases). CDR1 and CDR2 from the germline V gene are MNHEY and SMNVEV (reference sequence). The CDR3 sequence is 14 residues long. The V gene lost 3 bases and the J gene lost 5 bases, with 13 bases spanning the gap. Here the CDR3 reads CASSFTGLGTEAFF. The CDR3 DNA follows: TGTGCCAGCAGTTTCACAGGGTTGGGAACTGAAGCTTTCTTT.

This rearrangement joins TRBV15 to TRBJ2-1, with TRBD2 matching over 7 bases. Germline V CDR1 and CDR2: LNHNV, YYDKDF (reference sequence). This CDR3 is built from 15 residues. V was pared by 9 bases and J by 2 bases, with 10 bases of the junction left unmatched. The CDR3 DNA reads as TGTGCCACGAGGGTTTCCGGGAGGACCTACAATGAGCAGTTCTTC. This gives the protein CATRVSGRTYNEQFF. The full variable domain, completed using reference TRBV15 and TRBJ2-1, is DAMVIQNPRYQVTQFGKPVTLSCSQTLNHNVMYWYQQKSSQAPKLLFHYYDKDFNNEADTPDNFQSRRPNTSFCFLDIRSPGLGDTAMYLCATRVSGRTYNEQFFGPGTRLTVL.

The chain is built from TRBV5-4 and TRBJ2-1, with D maybe TRBD2 (5 bases). Trimming shortened V by 4 bases and J by 0 bases, and 11 bases separated the two germline ends. CDR1 and CDR2 from the germline V gene are SGHNT and YYREEE (reference sequence). This CDR3 is 15 amino acids long. This CDR3 is CASSLPGYSYNEQFF. Written as DNA, the CDR3 is TGTGCCAGCAGCCTCCCGGGGTACTCCTACAATGAGCAGTTCTTC.

This rearrangement joins TRBV4-2 to TRBJ1-1; the D gene is possibly TRBD1 (6 bases). With 1 base removed from V and 1 base from J, the gap between germline ends came to 13 bases. Germline values: CDR1 LGHNA, CDR2 YNFKEQ. This CDR3 contains 16 residues. CDR3 residues: CASSQGGLTGNTEAFF. DNA for the CDR3: TGTGCCAGCAGCCAAGGCGGGTTGACAGGGAACACTGAAGCTTTCTTT.

This chain joins TRBV27 and TRBJ2-3; D possibly corresponds to TRBD2 (6 bases). V was trimmed by 2 bases and J by 9 bases, leaving 30 bases between them. The germline V gene has CDR1 MNHEY and CDR2 SMNVEV (reference sequence). This CDR3 is built from 19 residues. The CDR3 protein is CASSLTPSRDSTLRATQYF. CDR3 nucleotides: TGTGCCAGCAGTTTAACACCGTCCCGGGACTCCACCTTACGGGCGACGCAGTATTTT.

The J gene is TRBJ2-4, the V gene TRBV14, with D tentatively TRBD1 (7 bases). The germline CDR1 and CDR2 sequences are SGHDN and FVKESK. CDR3 size: 14 residues. The germline V and J ends were trimmed by 5 bases and 7 bases, with 15 bases remaining between them. The CDR3 sequence is CASSSGGGGNIQYF. DNA of the CDR3: TGTGCCAGCAGCTCCGGAGGGGGCGGTAACATTCAGTACTTC. The whole variable domain, filled in from reference TRBV14 and TRBJ2-4, reads EAGVTQFPSHSVIEKGQTVTLRCDPISGHDNLYWYRRVMGKEIKFLLHFVKESKQDESGMPNNRFLAERTGGTYSTLKVQPAELEDSGVYFCASSSGGGGNIQYFGAGTRLSVL.

The rearrangement uses TRBV5-4 and TRBJ1-2; D remains unclear. Per the germline V gene, CDR1 is SGHNT and CDR2 is YYREEE (reference sequence). V was shortened by 10 bases and J by 2 bases, with 18 bases between the two germline ends. The CDR3 runs 14 residues. The CDR3 loop reads CASGPGGKNYGYTF. CDR3 DNA sequence: TGTGCCTCTGGCCCAGGAGGAAAAAACTATGGCTACACCTTC.

The rearrangement uses TRBV5-1 and TRBJ2-5; a possible D gene is TRBD2 (5 bases). Germline CDR1 is SGHRS and CDR2 is YFSETQ. The CDR3 consists of 14 residues. V lost 4 bases to trimming and J lost 2 bases, with 12 bases between them. CDR3 region: CASSILPGQETQYF. The CDR3 coding sequence is TGCGCCAGCAGCATATTACCGGGACAAGAGACCCAGTACTTC.

The genes are TRBV6-1 and TRBJ2-7; TRBD2 aligns across 10 bases. The V and J ends lost 4 bases and 1 base, in that order; junction bases with no gene match: 7. The CDR3 runs 16 residues. Germline lookup yields CDR1 MNHNS and CDR2 SASEGT. CDR3 in DNA: TGTGCCAGCAGTGGACCAGGGACTAGCGCTTCCTACGAGCAGTACTTC. Its protein product is CASSGPGTSASYEQYF.